The source of this TCR beta chain is a study of shared clonotypes between healthy human individuals (dated by TCRdb to between 2020 and 2021). About the full investigation: The cohort included a few men and a couple of women between 18 and 49 years of age. For each donor, CD4 naive and CD4 memory were each given three plates, CD8 naive was given two plates, and CD8 memory was given one plate. To estimate repertoire size and how much clonotypes are shared between individuals, the study performed deep sequencing of blood TCR repertoires from about 5 healthy adults. To increase sequencing depth and limit assay-specific biases, TCR repertoire library preparation and sequencing were carried out by different laboratories using diverse techniques. Each donor's leukapheresis produced roughly between about 0.85 and 10 billion PBMCs. Points the paper makes about the study in general: Naive subsets generally had larger estimated clonotype richness than memory subsets did. The genetic and exposure-history diversity represented was limited by the small number of donors. Higher generation probabilities were observed for clonotypes shared by all four sorted-subset donors than for non-shared clonotypes. Sampling was restricted to blood, and TCR repertoires in tissues likely differ from the TCR repertoires found in blood. Pairwise subsampling led to the expectation that sequencing depth would affect the degree of clonotype sharing among donors. When a handful of donors were compared, the shared fraction of clonotypes was roughly 4.8% for naive CD4, 3% to 4% for naive CD8, about 2.5% for memory CD4, and roughly 0.4% for memory CD8. Rarefaction of sorted-subset datasets indicated incomplete sequencing despite the large sequencing depth.

Healthy HIV-negative adults with no recently reported acute infections or vaccinations were included as donors. All donors were Caucasian adults living in Nashville, Tennessee, USA. CD4+ T cells were enriched by magnetic negative selection, after which naive cells were positively selected on CD45RA and the negative fraction was taken as the memory subset. Blood was obtained by leukapheresis, after which PBMCs were separated by Ficoll-Histopaque density gradient centrifugation and cryopreserved in liquid nitrogen vapor phase. Analytical flow cytometry was used to check the purity and quantity of every magnetically sorted T cell population. From each sorted fraction, genomic DNA was isolated and quantified by UV absorbance on a Nanodrop 2000c. Of note for this clone: Its antigen specificity is not known. The record has no base qualities; no much larger clone is one base away.

Using the deep immunoSEQ assay, multiplex PCR amplified TCR CDR3 regions from genomic DNA. Genomic DNA extracted from each cell subset was distributed evenly over all wells of several immunoSEQ 96-well plates, and each plate served as one replicate. For sorted subsets, each replicate PCR was loaded with roughly 200 ng genomic DNA, equivalent to about 30,000 T cell genomes. The purified libraries were quantified using a Qubit 3.0 fluorometer, sized with a Bioanalyzer 2100, and then quantified again using the KAPA Library Quantification kit. Each immunoSEQ 96-well plate was sequenced on its own single-read 150-cycle Illumina NextSeq 550 flow cell. As for how the authors treated the data: Because the immunoSEQ output included only junctional sequences and no quality scores, the filtering could not be the same as the filtering used for full-length reads. To assign V/J genes and CDR3, sequences were annotated against IMGT germline references using PyIR, a Python wrapper for IgBLAST v1.9. Any read was removed if the V/J assignment was weak (E-value above 1e-6), the CDR3 was missing, or the read contained stop codons, out-of-frame junctions, or ambiguous translated residues. V3J clonotypes were defined as sequences sharing an identical inferred V gene, J gene, and CDR3 amino acid sequence. Percentage overlap between repertoires was computed as shared unique clonotypes divided by the size of the smaller repertoire. Richness of each repertoire was evaluated using RTK rarefaction, the Chao1 estimator, and Recon v2.1 estimates of unobserved clonotypes. OLGA was used to compute generation probabilities for all TCRbeta clonotypes that the gDNA method yielded from several donors. TCRdb holds this immuneACCESS table with in-frame rearrangements only. Some clones are missing; in checked studies, unresolved V genes explain under half, and the rest has no known cause. That table gives V, J and clone size, and the DNA gave D and trimming. For this sample the table gives millions of clones, of which approximately 95% were detected only once. The ten largest clones capture 0.1% to 0.15% of the sample.

Measured from the cysteine to the phenylalanine, the CDR3 is 14 residues long. Of the read, only the CDR3 DNA is kept; its 42 bases are in frame from base 1. CDR1 and CDR2, looked up from the germline V gene, are SGHRS and YFSETQ. The V and J ends are trimmed by 0 bases and 8 bases, leaving 9 bases between them. Sequencing was done on a sample of naive CD4+ T cells sorted from blood. This specimen's cell subset or site label, interpreted: CD45RA+ positively selected. The chain is encoded by TRBV5-1 joined to TRBJ1-6; the D gene cannot be resolved reliably. This receptor was identified in a man in his late teens or twenties in good health. The CDR3 is CASSLAPADSPLHF. DNA sequence: TGCGCCAGCAGCTTGGCCCCCGCGGATTCACCCCTCCACTTT.